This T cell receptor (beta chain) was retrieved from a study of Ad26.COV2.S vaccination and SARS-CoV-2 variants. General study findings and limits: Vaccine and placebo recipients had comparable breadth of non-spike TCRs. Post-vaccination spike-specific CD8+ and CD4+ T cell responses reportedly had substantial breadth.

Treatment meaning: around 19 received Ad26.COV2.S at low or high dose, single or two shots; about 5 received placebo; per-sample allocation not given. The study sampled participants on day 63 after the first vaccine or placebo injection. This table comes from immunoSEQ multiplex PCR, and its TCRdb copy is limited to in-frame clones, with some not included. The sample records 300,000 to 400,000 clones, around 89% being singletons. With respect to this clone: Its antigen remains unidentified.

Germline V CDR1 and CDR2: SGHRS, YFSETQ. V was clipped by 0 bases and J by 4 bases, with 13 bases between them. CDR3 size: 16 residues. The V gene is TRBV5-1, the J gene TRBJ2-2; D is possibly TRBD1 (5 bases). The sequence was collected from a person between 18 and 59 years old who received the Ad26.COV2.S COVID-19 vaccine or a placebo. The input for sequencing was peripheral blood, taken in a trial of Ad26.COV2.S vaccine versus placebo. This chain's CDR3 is CASSLVAGRGTGELFF. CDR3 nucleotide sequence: TGCGCCAGCAGCTTGGTGGCAGGGCGAGGCACCGGGGAGCTGTTTTTT.